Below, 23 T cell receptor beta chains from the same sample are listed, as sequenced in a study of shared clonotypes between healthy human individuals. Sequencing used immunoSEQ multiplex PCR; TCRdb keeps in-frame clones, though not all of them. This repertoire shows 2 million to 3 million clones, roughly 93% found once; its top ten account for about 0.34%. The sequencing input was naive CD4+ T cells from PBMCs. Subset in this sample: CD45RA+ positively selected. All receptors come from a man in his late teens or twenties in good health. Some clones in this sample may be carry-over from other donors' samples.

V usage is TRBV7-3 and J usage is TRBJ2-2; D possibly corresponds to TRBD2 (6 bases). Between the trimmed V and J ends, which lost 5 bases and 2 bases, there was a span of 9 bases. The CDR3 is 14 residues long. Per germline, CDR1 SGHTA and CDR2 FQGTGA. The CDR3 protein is CASSRLVNTGELFF. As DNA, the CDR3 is TGTGCCAGCAGCCGACTAGTAAACACCGGGGAGCTGTTTTTT. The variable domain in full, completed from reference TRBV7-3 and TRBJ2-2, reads GAGVSQTPSNKVTEKGKYVELRCDPISGHTALYWYRQSLGQGPEFLIYFQGTGAADDSGLPNDRFFAVRPEGSVSTLKIQRTERGDSAVYLCASSRLVNTGELFFGEGSRLTVL.

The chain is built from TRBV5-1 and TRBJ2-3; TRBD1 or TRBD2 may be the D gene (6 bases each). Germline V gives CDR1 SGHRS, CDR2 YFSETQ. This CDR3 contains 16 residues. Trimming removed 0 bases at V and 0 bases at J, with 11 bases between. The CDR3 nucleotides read TGCGCCAGCAGCTTGGCGGGGGCCAGAAGCACAGATACGCAGTATTTT. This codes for CASSLAGARSTDTQYF.

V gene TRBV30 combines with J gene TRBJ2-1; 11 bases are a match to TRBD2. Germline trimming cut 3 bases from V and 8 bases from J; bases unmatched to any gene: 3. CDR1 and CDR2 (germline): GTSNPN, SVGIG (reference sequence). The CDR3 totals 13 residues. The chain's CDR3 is CAWSRGLADEQFF. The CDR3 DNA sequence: TGTGCCTGGAGCCGGGGACTAGCGGATGAGCAGTTCTTC. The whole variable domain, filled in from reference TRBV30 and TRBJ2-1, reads SQTIHQWPATLVQPVGSPLSLECTVEGTSNPNLYWYRQAAGRGLQLLFYSVGIGQISSEVPQNLSASRPQDRQFILSSKKLLLSDSGFYLCAWSRGLADEQFFGPGTRLTVL.

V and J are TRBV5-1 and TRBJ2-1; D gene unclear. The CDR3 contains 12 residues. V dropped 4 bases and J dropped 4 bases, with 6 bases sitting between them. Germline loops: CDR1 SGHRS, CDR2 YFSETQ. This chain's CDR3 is CASSATYNEQFF. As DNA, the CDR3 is TGCGCCAGCAGCGCAACATACAATGAGCAGTTCTTC.

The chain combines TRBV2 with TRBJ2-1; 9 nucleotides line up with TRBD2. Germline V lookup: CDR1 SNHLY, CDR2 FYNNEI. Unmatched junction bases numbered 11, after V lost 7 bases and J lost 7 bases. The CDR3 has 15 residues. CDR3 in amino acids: CASKERLAGRNEQFF. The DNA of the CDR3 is TGTGCCAGCAAAGAAAGGCTAGCGGGACGAAATGAGCAGTTCTTC.

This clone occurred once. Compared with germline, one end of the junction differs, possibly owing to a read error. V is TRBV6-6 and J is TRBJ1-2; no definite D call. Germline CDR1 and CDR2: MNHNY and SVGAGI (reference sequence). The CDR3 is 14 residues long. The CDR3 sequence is CASRDEKTYYGYTF. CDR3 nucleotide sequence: TGTGCCAGCAGGGACGAAAAGACATACTACGGCTACACCTTC.

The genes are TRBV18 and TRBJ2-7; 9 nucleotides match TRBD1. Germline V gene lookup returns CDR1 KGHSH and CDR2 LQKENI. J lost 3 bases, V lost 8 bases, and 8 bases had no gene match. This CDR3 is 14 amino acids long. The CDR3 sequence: CASRPTGGIYEQYF. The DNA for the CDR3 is TGTGCCAGCCGACCGACAGGGGGAATCTACGAGCAGTACTTC.

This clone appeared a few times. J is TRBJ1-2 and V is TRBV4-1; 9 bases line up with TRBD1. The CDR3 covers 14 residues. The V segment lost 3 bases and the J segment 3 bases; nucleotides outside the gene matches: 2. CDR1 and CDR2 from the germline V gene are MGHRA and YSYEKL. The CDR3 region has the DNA TGCGCCAGCAGCCACCGGACAGGGGACTATGGCTACACCTTC. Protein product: CASSHRTGDYGYTF.

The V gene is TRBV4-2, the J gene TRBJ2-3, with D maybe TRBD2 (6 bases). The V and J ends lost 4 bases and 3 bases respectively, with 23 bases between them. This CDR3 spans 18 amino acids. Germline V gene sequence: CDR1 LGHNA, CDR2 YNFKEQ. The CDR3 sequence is CASSRLTPPGEATDTQYF. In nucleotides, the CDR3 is TGTGCCAGCAGCCGACTTACCCCACCGGGAGAGGCGACAGATACGCAGTATTTT.

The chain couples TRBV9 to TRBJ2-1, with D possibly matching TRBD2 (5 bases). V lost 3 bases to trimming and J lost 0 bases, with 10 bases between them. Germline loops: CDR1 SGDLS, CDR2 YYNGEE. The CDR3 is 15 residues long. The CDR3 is CASSGPGSSYNEQFF. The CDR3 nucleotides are TGTGCCAGCAGCGGCCCGGGGAGCTCCTACAATGAGCAGTTCTTC.

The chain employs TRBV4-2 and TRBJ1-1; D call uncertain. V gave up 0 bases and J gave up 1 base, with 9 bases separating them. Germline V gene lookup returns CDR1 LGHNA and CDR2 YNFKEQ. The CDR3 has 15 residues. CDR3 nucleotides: TGTGCCAGCAGCCAAGATCCCGCCGGGAACACTGAAGCTTTCTTT. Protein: CASSQDPAGNTEAFF.

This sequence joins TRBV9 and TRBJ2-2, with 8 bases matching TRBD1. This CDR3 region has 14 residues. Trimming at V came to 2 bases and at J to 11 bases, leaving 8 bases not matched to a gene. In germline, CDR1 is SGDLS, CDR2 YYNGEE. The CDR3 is CASSVQGQGRELFF. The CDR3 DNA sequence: TGTGCCAGCAGCGTTCAAGGACAGGGCCGAGAGCTGTTTTTT.

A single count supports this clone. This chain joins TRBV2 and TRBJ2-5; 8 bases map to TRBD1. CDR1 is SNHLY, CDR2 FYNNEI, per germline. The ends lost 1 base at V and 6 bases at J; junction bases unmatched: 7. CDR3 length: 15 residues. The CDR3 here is CASSEGSGGAKTQYF. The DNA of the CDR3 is TGTGCCAGCAGTGAAGGGTCAGGGGGCGCGAAGACCCAGTACTTC. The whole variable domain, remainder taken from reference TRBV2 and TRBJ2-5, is EPEVTQTPSHQVTQMGQEVILRCVPISNHLYFYWYRQILGQKVEFLVSFYNNEISEKSEIFDDQFSVERPDGSNFTLKIRSTKLEDSAMYFCASSEGSGGAKTQYFGPGTRLLVL.

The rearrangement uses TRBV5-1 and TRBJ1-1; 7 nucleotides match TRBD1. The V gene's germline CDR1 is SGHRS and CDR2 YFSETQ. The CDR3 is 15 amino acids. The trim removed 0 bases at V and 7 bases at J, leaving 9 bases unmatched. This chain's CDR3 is CASSLAQGVSDEAFF. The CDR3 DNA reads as TGCGCCAGCAGCTTGGCTCAGGGGGTATCGGATGAAGCTTTCTTT. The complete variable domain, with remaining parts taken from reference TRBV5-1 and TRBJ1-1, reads KAGVTQTPRYLIKTRGQQVTLSCSPISGHRSVSWYQQTPGQGLQFLFEYFSETQRNKGNFPGRFSGRQFSNSRSEMNVSTLELGDSALYLCASSLAQGVSDEAFFGQGTRLTVV.

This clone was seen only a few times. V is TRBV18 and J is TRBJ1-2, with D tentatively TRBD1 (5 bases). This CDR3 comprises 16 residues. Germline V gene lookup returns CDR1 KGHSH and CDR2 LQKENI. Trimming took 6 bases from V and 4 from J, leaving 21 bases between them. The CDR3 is CASSPEGGDPPYGYTF. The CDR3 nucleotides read TGTGCCAGCTCTCCGGAGGGCGGGGACCCACCCTATGGCTACACCTTC. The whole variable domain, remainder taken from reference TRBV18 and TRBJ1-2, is NAGVMQNPRHLVRRRGQEARLRCSPMKGHSHVYWYRQLPEEGLKFMVYLQKENIIDESGMPKERFSAEFPKEGPSILRIQQVVRGDSAAYFCASSPEGGDPPYGYTFGSGTRLTVV.

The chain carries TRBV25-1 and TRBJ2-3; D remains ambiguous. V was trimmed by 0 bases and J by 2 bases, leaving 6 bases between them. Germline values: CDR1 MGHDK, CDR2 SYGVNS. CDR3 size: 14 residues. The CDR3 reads CASSEYGYTDTQYF. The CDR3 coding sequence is TGTGCCAGCAGTGAATATGGGTACACAGATACGCAGTATTTT.

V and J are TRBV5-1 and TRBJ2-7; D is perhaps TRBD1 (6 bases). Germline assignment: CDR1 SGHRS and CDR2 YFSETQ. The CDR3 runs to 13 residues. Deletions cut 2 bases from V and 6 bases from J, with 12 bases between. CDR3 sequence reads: CASSLRTGFEQYF. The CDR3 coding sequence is TGCGCCAGCAGCTTACGAACAGGGTTCGAGCAGTACTTC.

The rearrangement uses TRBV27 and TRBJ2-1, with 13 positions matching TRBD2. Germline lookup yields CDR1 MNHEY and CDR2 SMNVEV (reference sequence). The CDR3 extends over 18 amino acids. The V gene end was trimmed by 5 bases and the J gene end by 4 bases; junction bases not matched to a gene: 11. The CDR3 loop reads CASSATGTSGTRYNEQFF. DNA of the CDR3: TGTGCCAGCAGTGCAACCGGGACTAGCGGGACCCGGTACAATGAGCAGTTCTTC.

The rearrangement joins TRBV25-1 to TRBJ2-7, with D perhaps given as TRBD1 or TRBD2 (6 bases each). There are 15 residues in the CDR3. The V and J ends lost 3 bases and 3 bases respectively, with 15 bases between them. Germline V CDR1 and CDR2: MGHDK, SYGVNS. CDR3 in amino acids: CASSEFGGGSYEQYF. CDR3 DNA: TGTGCCAGCAGTGAGTTTGGAGGGGGGAGCTACGAGCAGTACTTC.

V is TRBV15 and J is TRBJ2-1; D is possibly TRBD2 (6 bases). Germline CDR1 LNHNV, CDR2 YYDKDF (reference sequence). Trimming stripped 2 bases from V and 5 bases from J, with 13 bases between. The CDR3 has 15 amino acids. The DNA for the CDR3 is TGTGCCACCAGCAGACGGGAGAACCCGAACAATGAGCAGTTCTTC. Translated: CATSRRENPNNEQFF.

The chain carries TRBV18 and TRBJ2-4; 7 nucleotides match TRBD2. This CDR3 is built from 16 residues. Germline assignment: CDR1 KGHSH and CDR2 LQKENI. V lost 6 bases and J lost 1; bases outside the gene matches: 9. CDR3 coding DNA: TGTGCCAGCTCGATGGGACTAACAGTCGCCAAAAACATTCAGTACTTC. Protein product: CASSMGLTVAKNIQYF.

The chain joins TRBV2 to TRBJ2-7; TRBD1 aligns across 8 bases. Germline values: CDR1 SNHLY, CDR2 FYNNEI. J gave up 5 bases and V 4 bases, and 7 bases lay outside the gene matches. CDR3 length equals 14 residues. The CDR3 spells CASSGQGAPDEQYF. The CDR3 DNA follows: TGTGCCAGCAGTGGGCAGGGGGCACCGGACGAGCAGTACTTC. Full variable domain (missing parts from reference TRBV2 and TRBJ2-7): EPEVTQTPSHQVTQMGQEVILRCVPISNHLYFYWYRQILGQKVEFLVSFYNNEISEKSEIFDDQFSVERPDGSNFTLKIRSTKLEDSAMYFCASSGQGAPDEQYFGPGTRLTVT.

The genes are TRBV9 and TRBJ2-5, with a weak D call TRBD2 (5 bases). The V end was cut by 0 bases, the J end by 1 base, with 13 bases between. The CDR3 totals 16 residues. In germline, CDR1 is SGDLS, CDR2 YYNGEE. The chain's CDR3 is CASSVGPSRGQETQYF. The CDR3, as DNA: TGTGCCAGCAGCGTAGGTCCCTCCCGGGGCCAAGAGACCCAGTACTTC. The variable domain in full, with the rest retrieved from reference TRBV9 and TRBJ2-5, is DSGVTQTPKHLITATGQRVTLRCSPRSGDLSVYWYQQSLDQGLQFLIQYYNGEERAKGNILERFSAQQFPDLHSELNLSSLELGDSALYFCASSVGPSRGQETQYFGPGTRLLVL.